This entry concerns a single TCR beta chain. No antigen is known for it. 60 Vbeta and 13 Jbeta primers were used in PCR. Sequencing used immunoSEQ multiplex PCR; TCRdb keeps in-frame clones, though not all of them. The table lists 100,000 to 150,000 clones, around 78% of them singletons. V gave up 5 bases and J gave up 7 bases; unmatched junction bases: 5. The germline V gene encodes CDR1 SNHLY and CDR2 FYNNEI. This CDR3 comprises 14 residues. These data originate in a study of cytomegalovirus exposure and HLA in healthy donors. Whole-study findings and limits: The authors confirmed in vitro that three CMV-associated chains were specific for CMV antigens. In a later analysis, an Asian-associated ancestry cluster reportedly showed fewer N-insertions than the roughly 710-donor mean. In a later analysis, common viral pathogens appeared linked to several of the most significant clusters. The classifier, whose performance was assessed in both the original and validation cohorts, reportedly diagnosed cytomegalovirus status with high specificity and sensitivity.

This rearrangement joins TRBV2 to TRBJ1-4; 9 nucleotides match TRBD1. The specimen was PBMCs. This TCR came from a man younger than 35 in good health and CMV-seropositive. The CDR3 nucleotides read TGTGCCAGCAGTCGACAGGGGGGGGGTGAAAAACTGTTTTTT. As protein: CASSRQGGGEKLFF.